The 28 T cell receptor beta chains below were found in one sample sequenced in a study of shared clonotypes between healthy human individuals (dated by TCRdb to the early 2020s). CD8 naive samples were CD45RO-negative cells positively selected for CCR7, giving a CD45RA+CCR7+ population that excluded TemRA cells. The library was produced with the immunoSEQ multiplex PCR assay. TCRdb retrieved this table from immuneACCESS and kept in-frame rearrangements only. Not all clones are present; in checked studies, unresolved V genes account for under half, and no reason is known for the remainder. Present in this sample are roughly 600,000 clones, 98% of which were seen just once. Of the sample, roughly 0.29% falls within the top ten clones. The sample comprised naive CD8+ T cells sorted from blood. Taken with the paper, the label for cell subset or site translates to: CD45RA+CCR7+. The origin of the receptors is a young man in good health.

The gene calls are TRBV4-1 and TRBJ1-5; D gene uncertain. V was clipped by 0 bases and J by 10 bases, with 10 bases between them. Looked up from germline, CDR1 is MGHRA and CDR2 is YSYEKL. CDR3 length: 13 amino acids. The CDR3 here is CASSQDREGPQHF. Written as DNA, the CDR3 is TGCGCCAGCAGCCAAGATCGGGAGGGACCCCAGCATTTT.

V is TRBV30 and J is TRBJ2-7, with D possibly being TRBD2 (5 bases). V lost 8 bases and J 4 bases, leaving 15 bases between the germline ends. This CDR3 is built from 12 residues. The germline CDR1 and CDR2 sequences are GTSNPN and SVGIG (reference sequence). CDR3 sequence: CARVGPGYEQYF. CDR3 DNA sequence: TGTGCCAGGGTAGGGCCGGGGTACGAGCAGTACTTC.

The rearrangement uses TRBV7-9 and TRBJ1-1; tentatively, D is TRBD1 (6 bases). The germline CDR1 and CDR2 sequences are SEHNR and FQNEAQ (reference sequence). This CDR3 is 17 amino acids long. The V end was cut by 2 bases, the J end by 0 bases, with 16 bases between. In DNA, the CDR3 is TGTGCCAGCAGCTTAAGCAGGGGATCGTGGGTGAACACTGAAGCTTTCTTT. It specifies CASSLSRGSWVNTEAFF.

About this clone: One end of the junction fails to match germline, which may point to a read error. The genes are TRBV29-1 and TRBJ1-2; D is uncertain. CDR1 and CDR2 from the germline V gene are SQVTM and ANQGSEA. The CDR3 contains 9 residues. CDR3 nucleotide sequence: TGCAGCGACCTTGATGGCATCGGCTTC. Encoded protein: CSDLDGIGF.

The chain carries TRBV7-9 and TRBJ1-1; TRBD1 is a possible D gene (5 bases). The V and J ends lost 2 bases and 1 base respectively, with 11 bases between them. The CDR3 is 15 residues long. Germline V lookup: CDR1 SEHNR, CDR2 FQNEAQ (reference sequence). CDR3 protein: CASSLQGPRNTEAFF. The CDR3 region has the DNA TGTGCCAGCAGCTTACAGGGACCGAGGAACACTGAAGCTTTCTTT.

V gene TRBV7-9 combines with J gene TRBJ2-2, with 11 bases that match TRBD2. Trimming took 5 bases from V and 4 from J; bases not matched to a gene: 9. The CDR3 is 17 amino acids. Germline lookup yields CDR1 SEHNR and CDR2 FQNEAQ (reference sequence). This CDR3 reads CASSTLAGGPTTGELFF. CDR3 in DNA: TGTGCCAGCAGCACCTTAGCGGGAGGGCCCACCACCGGGGAGCTGTTTTTT.

This clone was observed once. J is TRBJ2-7 and V is TRBV27; no clear D. The V end lost 4 bases, the J end lost 1 base, and 14 bases lay between the germline ends. CDR3 size: 15 residues. Germline CDR1 reads MNHEY; CDR2 reads SMNVEV (reference sequence). CDR3 DNA sequence: TGTGCCAGCAGTTATACAGTAGAGACTTCCTACGAGCAGTACTTC. It translates to CASSYTVETSYEQYF.

The J gene is TRBJ2-1, the V gene TRBV5-1; 7 bases agree with TRBD2. CDR3 length equals 15 residues. V was clipped by 3 bases and J by 6 bases; unmatched bases: 9. Germline V lookup: CDR1 SGHRS, CDR2 YFSETQ. The CDR3 loop is CASSYRAGSVNEQFF. The CDR3 DNA reads as TGCGCCAGCAGCTACAGAGCGGGATCGGTCAATGAGCAGTTCTTC.

With regard to this clone: The same CDR3 can be traced to other DNA sequences in this sample. This sequence joins TRBV27 and TRBJ2-1; 13 nucleotides line up with TRBD2. Germline-derived CDR1 and CDR2 are MNHEY and SMNVEV (reference sequence). The J segment lost 7 bases and the V segment lost 6 bases, leaving 6 bases of the junction unmatched. The CDR3 length is 15 residues. DNA of the CDR3: TGTGCCAGCAGCACCGGGACTAGCGGGACGAATGAGCAGTTCTTC. Translation gives CASSTGTSGTNEQFF.

The chain joins TRBV14 to TRBJ2-7; TRBD2 matches 7 bases. The germline V gene has CDR1 SGHDN and CDR2 FVKESK. The CDR3 contains 15 residues. J lost 3 bases, V lost 1 base, and 6 bases had no gene match. The CDR3 here is CASSQGAPSGYEQYF. The CDR3 DNA reads TGTGCCAGCAGCCAAGGGGCTCCTAGCGGCTACGAGCAGTACTTC.

The chain carries TRBV9 and TRBJ1-1; D is uncertain. The CDR3 runs 14 residues. With 3 bases removed from V and 4 bases from J, the gap between germline ends came to 13 bases. Germline CDR1 is SGDLS and CDR2 is YYNGEE. DNA for the CDR3: TGTGCCAGCAGCGGGAGGGAGGACCCCACTGAAGCTTTCTTT. Its translation: CASSGREDPTEAFF.

This chain links TRBV15 with TRBJ2-2, with D perhaps TRBD1 (5 bases). In germline, CDR1 is LNHNV, CDR2 YYDKDF (reference sequence). This CDR3 spans 15 amino acids. Trimming took 3 bases from V and 7 from J, leaving 15 bases between them. CDR3 sequence (DNA): TGTGCCACCAGCAGGAGGACAACGATGGACGGGGAGCTGTTTTTT. This codes for CATSRRTTMDGELFF. The full variable domain, in which reference TRBV15 and TRBJ2-2 provide the parts outside the CDR3, is DAMVIQNPRYQVTQFGKPVTLSCSQTLNHNVMYWYQQKSSQAPKLLFHYYDKDFNNEADTPDNFQSRRPNTSFCFLDIRSPGLGDTAMYLCATSRRTTMDGELFFGEGSRLTVL.

V gene TRBV9 combines with J gene TRBJ2-2; 9 positions match TRBD1. The ends lost 4 bases at V and 6 bases at J; junction bases unmatched: 7. CDR3 size: 15 residues. CDR1 is SGDLS and CDR2 is YYNGEE in the germline V gene. CDR3 sequence: CASSYGQGISGELFF. The CDR3 DNA reads TGTGCCAGCAGCTACGGACAGGGGATCTCCGGGGAGCTGTTTTTT.

The chain carries TRBV29-1 and TRBJ2-5, with TRBD2 matching 9 bases. Germline CDR1 reads SQVTM; CDR2 reads ANQGSEA. The J segment lost 5 bases and the V segment lost 1 base, leaving 8 bases of the junction unmatched. This CDR3 is built from 15 residues. The CDR3 nucleotides read TGCAGCGTTGAAGTAGCGGGAGAGGCTAGGGAGACCCAGTACTTC. Translation gives CSVEVAGEARETQYF. The full variable domain, with the rest looked up from reference TRBV29-1 and TRBJ2-5, is SAVISQKPSRDICQRGTSLTIQCQVDSQVTMMFWYRQQPGQSLTLIATANQGSEATYESGFVIDKFPISRPNLTFSTLTVSNMSPEDSSIYLCSVEVAGEARETQYFGPGTRLLVL.

The CDR3 reads CASSSRTGNYEQYF. The CDR3 DNA follows: TGTGCCAGCAGTTCGCGGACAGGAAACTACGAGCAGTACTTC. The V gene is TRBV28, the J gene TRBJ2-7; 7 bases are shared with TRBD1. Germline loops: CDR1 MDHEN, CDR2 SYDVKM. The CDR3 contains 14 residues. Germline trimming cut 4 bases from V and 3 bases from J; bases unmatched to any gene: 6.

The chain joins TRBV27 to TRBJ1-1; 11 positions match TRBD1. The CDR3 runs to 17 residues. With V trimmed by 5 bases and J by 1 base, 9 bases remained unmatched. CDR1 and CDR2 (germline): MNHEY, SMNVEV (reference sequence). The CDR3 DNA sequence: TGTGCCAGCAGTACTAGGGACAGGGGGAATGGGAACACTGAAGCTTTCTTT. Protein sequence: CASSTRDRGNGNTEAFF.

The chain employs TRBV18 and TRBJ2-7, with D possibly matching TRBD1 (6 bases). Trimming left V 2 bases short and J 0 bases short, with 17 bases between. CDR3 length: 17 residues. The germline V gene has CDR1 KGHSH and CDR2 LQKENI. CDR3 DNA: TGTGCCAGCTCACCATCCCCTGGGGGCCTGGGCTCCTACGAGCAGTACTTC. This encodes CASSPSPGGLGSYEQYF.

The chain uses TRBV9 and TRBJ2-5; a weak D match, TRBD1 (5 bases). CDR1 and CDR2 from the germline V gene are SGDLS and YYNGEE. The CDR3 extends over 17 amino acids. V was cut by 3 bases and J by 0 bases, with 18 bases left in between. In DNA, the CDR3 is TGTGCCAGCAGCGGAGGAGAGGACATAAGGTACCAAGAGACCCAGTACTTC. Translation: CASSGGEDIRYQETQYF.

This clone was recorded only once. This chain links TRBV14 with TRBJ2-1, with 11 bases aligning to TRBD1. Germline values: CDR1 SGHDN, CDR2 FVKESK. The V and J ends lost 2 bases and 7 bases, in that order; junction bases with no gene match: 7. The CDR3 has 16 residues. The CDR3 DNA is TGTGCCAGCAGCCAACCGACCGGGACAGGGGGGAATGAGCAGTTCTTC. Residues: CASSQPTGTGGNEQFF.

This chain uses TRBV11-2 with TRBJ2-6; D unclear. The V gene lost 5 bases and the J gene lost 4 bases, with 6 bases spanning the gap. This CDR3 contains 13 residues. From germline, CDR1 is SGHAT and CDR2 FQNNGV. CDR3 nucleotides: TGTGCCAGCAGCGGGTACGGGGCCAACGTCCTGACTTTC. Translation: CASSGYGANVLTF. Complete variable domain (other parts from reference TRBV11-2 and TRBJ2-6): EAGVAQSPRYKIIEKRQSVAFWCNPISGHATLYWYQQILGQGPKLLIQFQNNGVVDDSQLPKDRFSAERLKGVDSTLKIQPAKLEDSAVYLCASSGYGANVLTFGAGSRLTVL.

The rearrangement links TRBV9 to TRBJ2-5; 10 positions agree with TRBD1. The junction had 4 bases not matched to a gene; V was cut back by 3 bases and J by 2 bases. CDR3 length: 15 amino acids. The germline V gene has CDR1 SGDLS and CDR2 YYNGEE. The CDR3 DNA sequence: TGTGCCAGCAGCGGACAGGGGGCGCATCAAGAGACCCAGTACTTC. Protein: CASSGQGAHQETQYF.

The gene calls are TRBV7-6 and TRBJ2-7, with D perhaps matching TRBD2 (6 bases). V dropped 5 bases and J dropped 2 bases, with 10 bases sitting between them. CDR1 and CDR2 from the germline V gene are SGHVS and FNYEAQ. CDR3 length: 13 amino acids. The CDR3 is CASSMPGAYEQYF. The DNA of the CDR3 is TGTGCCAGCAGCATGCCGGGAGCCTACGAGCAGTACTTC.

The V gene is TRBV6-6, the J gene TRBJ2-5, with a tentative D call TRBD2 (7 bases). Germline CDR1 MNHNY, CDR2 SVGAGI (reference sequence). The CDR3 has 15 amino acids. Trimming removed 2 bases from V and 4 bases from J, with 14 bases in between. The CDR3 reads CASSYGGRGRETQYF. The CDR3 nucleotides are TGTGCCAGCAGTTACGGAGGGCGGGGGCGAGAGACCCAGTACTTC.

The chain uses TRBV27 and TRBJ2-7, with unresolved D. V lost 6 bases to trimming and J lost 3 bases, with 15 bases between them. Germline V lookup: CDR1 MNHEY, CDR2 SMNVEV (reference sequence). The CDR3 extends over 14 amino acids. The CDR3 region is CASSPGSWNYEQYF. In DNA form, the CDR3 reads TGTGCCAGCAGCCCGGGTAGTTGGAACTACGAGCAGTACTTC.

The chain is built from TRBV14 and TRBJ2-7, with 11 bases that match TRBD1. Germline CDR1 reads SGHDN; CDR2 reads FVKESK. The length of the CDR3 is 15 residues. V shed 4 bases and J 3 bases; nucleotides not matched to a gene: 5. The DNA for the CDR3 is TGTGCCAGCAGCCTTGGGGACAGGGGGGACTACGAGCAGTACTTC. Protein product: CASSLGDRGDYEQYF.

This clone was observed a handful of times. This chain joins TRBV7-9 and TRBJ2-3, with a weak D call TRBD2 (5 bases). V lost 0 bases and J lost 8, with 9 bases in between. Germline V gene data show CDR1 as SEHNR and CDR2 as FQNEAQ (reference sequence). There are 13 residues in the CDR3. The CDR3 loop is CASSLADRGTQYF. DNA of the CDR3: TGTGCCAGCAGCTTAGCCGACCGGGGTACGCAGTATTTT.

The rearrangement uses TRBV7-3 and TRBJ2-3; 8 bases fit TRBD2. CDR1 SGHTA and CDR2 FQGTGA come from the germline V gene. The CDR3 spans 17 residues. Trimming cost V 0 bases and J 1 base; bases outside gene matches: 6. The CDR3 DNA reads as TGTGCCAGCAGCTTAACCCCTACGGGAGGGGGCACAGATACGCAGTATTTT. It translates to CASSLTPTGGGTDTQYF.

The chain uses TRBV5-1 and TRBJ1-4; no clear D gene. There are 13 residues in the CDR3. Germline values: CDR1 SGHRS, CDR2 YFSETQ. The DNA of the CDR3 is TGCGCGAGTCGGGTGGCAACTAATGAAAAACTGTTTTTT. As protein: CASRVATNEKLFF.